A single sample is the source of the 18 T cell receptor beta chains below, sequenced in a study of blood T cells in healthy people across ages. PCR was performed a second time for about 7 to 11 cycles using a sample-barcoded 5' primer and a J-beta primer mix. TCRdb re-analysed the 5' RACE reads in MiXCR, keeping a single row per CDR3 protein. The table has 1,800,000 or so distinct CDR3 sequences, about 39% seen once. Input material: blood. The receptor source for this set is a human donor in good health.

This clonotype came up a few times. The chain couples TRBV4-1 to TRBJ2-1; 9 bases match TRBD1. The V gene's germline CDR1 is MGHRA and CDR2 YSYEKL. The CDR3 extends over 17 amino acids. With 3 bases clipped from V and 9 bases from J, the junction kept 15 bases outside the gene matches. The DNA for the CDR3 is TGCGCCAGCAGCCATGGCCGGGCCTCAACAGGGGGCCTTGAGCAGTTCTTC. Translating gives CASSHGRASTGGLEQFF.

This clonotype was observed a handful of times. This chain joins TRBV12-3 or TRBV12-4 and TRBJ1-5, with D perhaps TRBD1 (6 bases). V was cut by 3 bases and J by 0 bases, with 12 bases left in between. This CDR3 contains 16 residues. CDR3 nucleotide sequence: TGTGCCAGCAGTTTCGAGGGGGTCAATAGCAATCAGCCCCAGCATTTT. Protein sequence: CASSFEGVNSNQPQHF.

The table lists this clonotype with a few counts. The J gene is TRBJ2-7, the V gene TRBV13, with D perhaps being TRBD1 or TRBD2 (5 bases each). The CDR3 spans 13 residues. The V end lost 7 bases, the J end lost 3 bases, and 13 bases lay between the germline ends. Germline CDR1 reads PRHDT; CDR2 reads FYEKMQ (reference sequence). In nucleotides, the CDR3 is TGTGCCAGCACGATTGGGGGAAACTACGAGCAGTACTTC. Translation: CASTIGGNYEQYF.

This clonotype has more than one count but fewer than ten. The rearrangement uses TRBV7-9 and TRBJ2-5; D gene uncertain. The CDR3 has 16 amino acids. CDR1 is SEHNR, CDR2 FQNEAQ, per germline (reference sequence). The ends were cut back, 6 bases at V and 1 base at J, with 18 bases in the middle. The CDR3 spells CASSFIGVVVQETQYF. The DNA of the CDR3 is TGTGCCAGCAGTTTCATTGGGGTCGTCGTCCAAGAGACCCAGTACTTC.

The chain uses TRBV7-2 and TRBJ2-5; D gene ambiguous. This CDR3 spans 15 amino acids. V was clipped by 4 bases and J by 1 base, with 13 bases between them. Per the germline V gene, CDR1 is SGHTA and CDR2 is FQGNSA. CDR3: CASSSAQVTQETQYF. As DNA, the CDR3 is TGTGCCAGCAGCTCAGCCCAGGTTACCCAAGAGACCCAGTACTTC.

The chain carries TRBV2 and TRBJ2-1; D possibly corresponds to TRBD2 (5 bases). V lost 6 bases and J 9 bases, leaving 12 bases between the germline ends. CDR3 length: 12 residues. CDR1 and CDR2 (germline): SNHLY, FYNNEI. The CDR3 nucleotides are TGTGCCAGCAGAGACTACCTGGTTGAGCAGTTCTTC. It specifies CASRDYLVEQFF.

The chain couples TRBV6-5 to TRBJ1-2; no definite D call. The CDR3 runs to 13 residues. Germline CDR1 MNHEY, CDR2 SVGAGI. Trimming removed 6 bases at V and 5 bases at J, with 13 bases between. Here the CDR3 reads CASRNGRPYGYTF. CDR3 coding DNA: TGTGCCAGCAGAAACGGCCGGCCGTATGGCTACACCTTC.

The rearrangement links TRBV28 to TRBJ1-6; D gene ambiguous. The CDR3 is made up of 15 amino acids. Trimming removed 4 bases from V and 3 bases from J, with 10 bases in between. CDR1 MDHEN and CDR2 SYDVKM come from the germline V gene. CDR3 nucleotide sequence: TGTGCCAGCAGTTCGGCAGGCTACTATAATTCACCCCTCCACTTT. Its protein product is CASSSAGYYNSPLHF. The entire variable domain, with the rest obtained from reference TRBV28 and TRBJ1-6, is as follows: DVKVTQSSRYLVKRTGEKVFLECVQDMDHENMFWYRQDPGLGLRLIYFSYDVKMKEKGDIPEGYSVSREKKERFSLILESASTNQTSMYLCASSSAGYYNSPLHFGNGTRLTVT.

CDR3 sequence (DNA): TGTGCCAGCAGCGCCACCGGTGAGGGGTCCTATAATTCACCCCTCCACTTT. The encoded protein is CASSATGEGSYNSPLHF. The chain combines TRBV9 with TRBJ1-6, with D possibly being TRBD1 (5 bases). The CDR3 has 17 residues. V lost 3 bases, J lost 1 base, and 14 bases lay in between. Germline V lookup: CDR1 SGDLS, CDR2 YYNGEE.

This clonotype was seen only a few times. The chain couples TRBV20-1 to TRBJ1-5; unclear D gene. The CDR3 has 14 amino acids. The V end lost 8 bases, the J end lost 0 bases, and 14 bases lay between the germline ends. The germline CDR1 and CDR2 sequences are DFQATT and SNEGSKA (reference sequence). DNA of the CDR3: TGCAGTACTGGCGGCACAAATAGCAATCAGCCCCAGCATTTT. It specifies CSTGGTNSNQPQHF.

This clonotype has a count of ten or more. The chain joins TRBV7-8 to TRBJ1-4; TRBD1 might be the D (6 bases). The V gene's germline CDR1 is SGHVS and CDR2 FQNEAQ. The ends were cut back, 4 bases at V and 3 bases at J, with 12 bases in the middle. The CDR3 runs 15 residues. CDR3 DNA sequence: TGTGCCAGCAGCTCCCAGACAGGCGCTAATGAAAAACTGTTTTTT. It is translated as CASSSQTGANEKLFF.

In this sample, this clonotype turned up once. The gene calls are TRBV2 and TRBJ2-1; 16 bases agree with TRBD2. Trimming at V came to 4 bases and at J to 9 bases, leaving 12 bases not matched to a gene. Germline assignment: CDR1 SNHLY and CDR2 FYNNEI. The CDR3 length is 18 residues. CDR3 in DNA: TGTGCCAGCAGTGCCCCGCTGGGGACTAGCGGGGGGGCCATTGAGCAGTTCTTC. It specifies CASSAPLGTSGGAIEQFF.

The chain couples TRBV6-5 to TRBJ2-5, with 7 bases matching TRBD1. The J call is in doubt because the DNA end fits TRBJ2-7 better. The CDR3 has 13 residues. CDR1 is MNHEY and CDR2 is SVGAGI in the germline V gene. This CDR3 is CASSYWDSNEQYF. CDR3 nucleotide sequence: TGTGCCAGCAGTTACTGGGACAGCAACGAGCAGTACTTC.

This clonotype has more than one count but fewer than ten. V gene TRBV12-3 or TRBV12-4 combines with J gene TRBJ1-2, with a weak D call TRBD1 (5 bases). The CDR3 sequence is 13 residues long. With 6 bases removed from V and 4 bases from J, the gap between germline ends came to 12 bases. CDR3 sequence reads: CASRSGGGYGYTF. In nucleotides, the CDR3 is TGTGCCAGCAGGTCCGGGGGGGGCTATGGCTACACCTTC.

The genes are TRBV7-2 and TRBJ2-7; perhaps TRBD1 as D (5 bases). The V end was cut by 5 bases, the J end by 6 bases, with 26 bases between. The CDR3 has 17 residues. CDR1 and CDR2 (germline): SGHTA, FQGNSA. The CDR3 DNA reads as TGTGCCAGCAGCCCTGATATCCTTTCAGGGTTGGGCCCCGAGCAGTACTTC. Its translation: CASSPDILSGLGPEQYF.

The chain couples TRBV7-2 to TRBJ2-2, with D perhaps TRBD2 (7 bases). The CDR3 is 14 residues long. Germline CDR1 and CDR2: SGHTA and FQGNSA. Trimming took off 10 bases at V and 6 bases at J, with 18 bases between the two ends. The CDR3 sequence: CAIYASGGPGELFF. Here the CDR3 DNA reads TGTGCCATCTACGCATCGGGGGGCCCCGGGGAGCTGTTTTTT.

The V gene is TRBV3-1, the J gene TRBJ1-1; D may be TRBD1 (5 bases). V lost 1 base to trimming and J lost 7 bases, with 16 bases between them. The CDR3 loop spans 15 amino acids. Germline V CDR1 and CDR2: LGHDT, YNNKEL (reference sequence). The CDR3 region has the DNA TGTGCCAGCAGCCAAGTTAAAACGGGGGTAATTGAAGCTTTCTTT. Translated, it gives CASSQVKTGVIEAFF. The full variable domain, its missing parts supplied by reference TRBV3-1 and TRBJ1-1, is DTAVSQTPKYLVTQMGNDKSIKCEQNLGHDTMYWYKQDSKKFLKIMFSYNNKELIINETVPNRFSPKSPDKAHLNLHINSLELGDSAVYFCASSQVKTGVIEAFFGQGTRLTVV.

CDR3 DNA sequence: TGTGCCAGCAGGCCGGGACTAGCGGCACAAGAGACCCAGTACTTC. Amino acids: CASRPGLAAQETQYF. The V gene is TRBV6-6, the J gene TRBJ2-5; TRBD2 matches 11 bases. The length of the CDR3 is 15 residues. Germline V gene sequence: CDR1 MNHNY, CDR2 SVGAGI (reference sequence). The ends lost 6 bases at V and 2 bases at J; junction bases unmatched: 5.